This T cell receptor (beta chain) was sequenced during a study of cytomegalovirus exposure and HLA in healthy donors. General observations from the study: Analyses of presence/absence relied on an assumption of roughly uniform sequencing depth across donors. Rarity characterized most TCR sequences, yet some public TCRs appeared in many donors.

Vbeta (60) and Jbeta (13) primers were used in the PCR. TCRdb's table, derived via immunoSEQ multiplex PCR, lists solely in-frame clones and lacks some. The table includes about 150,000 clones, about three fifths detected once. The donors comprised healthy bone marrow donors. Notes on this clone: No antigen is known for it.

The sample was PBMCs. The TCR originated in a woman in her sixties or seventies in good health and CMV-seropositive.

The DNA of the CDR3 is TGTGCCAGCAGCCCCAACGGGGTCGAGCAGTACTTC. This sequence encodes CASSPNGVEQYF. The chain links TRBV4-2 to TRBJ2-7; a weak D match, TRBD2 (5 bases). Trimming removed 4 bases from V and 6 bases from J, with 10 bases in between. CDR3 size: 12 residues. Germline V lookup: CDR1 LGHNA, CDR2 YNFKEQ.